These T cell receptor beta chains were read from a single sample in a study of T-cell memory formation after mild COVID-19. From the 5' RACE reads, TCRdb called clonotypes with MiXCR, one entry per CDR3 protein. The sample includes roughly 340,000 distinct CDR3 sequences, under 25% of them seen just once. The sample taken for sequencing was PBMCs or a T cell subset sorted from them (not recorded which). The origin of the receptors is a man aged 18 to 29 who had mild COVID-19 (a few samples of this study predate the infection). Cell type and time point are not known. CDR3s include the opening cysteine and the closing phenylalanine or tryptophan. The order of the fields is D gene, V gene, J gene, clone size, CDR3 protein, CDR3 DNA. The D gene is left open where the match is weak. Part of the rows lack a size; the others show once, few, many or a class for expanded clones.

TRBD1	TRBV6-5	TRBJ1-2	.	CATRQGGFGYTF	TGTGCCACCCGACAGGGGGGATTTGGCTACACCTTC
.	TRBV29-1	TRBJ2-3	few	CSVAPPSRADTQYF	TGCAGCGTTGCCCCCCCTAGCCGGGCAGATACGCAGTATTTT
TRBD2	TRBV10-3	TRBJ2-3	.	CAISESVGEGTSTDTQYF	TGTGCCATCAGTGAGTCCGTCGGGGAGGGAACTAGCACAGATACGCAGTATTTT
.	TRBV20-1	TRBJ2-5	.	CSASRGGGAGETQYF	TGCAGTGCTAGCAGAGGGGGGGGGGCAGGAGAGACCCAGTACTTC
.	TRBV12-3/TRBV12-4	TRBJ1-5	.	CASSTEVSNQPKHF	TGTGCCAGCAGTACCGAAGTCAGCAATCAGCCCAAGCATTTT
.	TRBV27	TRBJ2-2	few	CASSFIQNTGELFF	TGTGCCAGCAGTTTTATCCAGAACACCGGGGAGCTGTTTTTT
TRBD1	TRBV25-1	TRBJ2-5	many	CASSEQGASETQYF	TGTGCCAGCAGTGAACAGGGGGCATCGGAGACCCAGTACTTC
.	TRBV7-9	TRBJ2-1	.	CASSSTEVNEQFF	TGTGCCAGCAGCTCGACGGAGGTCAATGAGCAGTTCTTC
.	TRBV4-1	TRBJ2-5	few	CASRAWGTQETQYF	TGCGCCAGCAGGGCTTGGGGGACTCAAGAGACCCAGTACTTC
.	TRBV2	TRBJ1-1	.	CASLDSGTEAFF	TGTGCCAGCTTGGACAGCGGCACTGAAGCTTTCTTT
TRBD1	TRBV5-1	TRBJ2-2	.	CASIDFGTGGTGELFF	TGCGCCAGCATCGATTTTGGGACAGGGGGCACCGGGGAGCTGTTTTTT
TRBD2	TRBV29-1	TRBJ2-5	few	CSVESWVLAGKETQYF	TGCAGCGTTGAGTCGTGGGTACTAGCGGGTAAAGAGACCCAGTACTTC
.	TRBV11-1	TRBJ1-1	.	CASSPSRAGYTEAFF	TGTGCCAGCAGCCCTAGCCGGGCAGGGTACACTGAAGCTTTCTTT
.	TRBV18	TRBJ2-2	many	CASSPSSTAWIGELFF	TGTGCCAGCTCACCATCATCGACAGCGTGGATCGGGGAGCTGTTTTTT
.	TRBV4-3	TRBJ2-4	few	CASSQAGTLAKNIQYF	TGCGCCAGCAGCCAAGCGGGAACGCTAGCCAAAAACATTCAGTACTTC
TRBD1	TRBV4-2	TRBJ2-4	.	CASSQGTRDRGNIQYF	TGTGCCAGCAGCCAGGGAACCCGGGACAGGGGAAACATTCAGTACTTC